Each of the 23 T cell receptor beta chains below was sequenced from the same sample in a study of human T cells and chemical hapten exposure. Time point denoted: pre-sensitization, week 0. Treatment meaning: therapeutic diphenylcyclopropenone sensitization with weekly scalp DPC. Via MiXCR, TCRdb re-called the RACE reads, giving one row per CDR3 protein. The sample lists roughly 250,000 distinct CDR3 sequences, more than 6.5% occurring once. Sequencing was performed on whole blood, taken in connection with sensitization to the hapten diphenylcyclopropenone (DPC). The receptors derive from a woman between 40 and 55 years old with alopecia areata. Some clones in this sample may be carry-over from other donors' samples.

This sequence joins TRBV29-1 and TRBJ1-3; D unresolved. V was cut by 2 bases and J by 2 bases, with 7 bases left in between. CDR1 and CDR2 from the germline V gene are SQVTM and ANQGSEA. The CDR3 length is 13 residues. The CDR3 loop is CSVESGTGNTIYF. In nucleotides, the CDR3 is TGCAGCGTTGAATCAGGTACTGGAAACACCATATATTTT.

The chain is built from TRBV29-1 and TRBJ1-1; TRBD1 is a possible D gene (5 bases). There are 14 residues in the CDR3. V lost 6 bases and J lost 5, with 19 bases in between. Germline V gene lookup returns CDR1 SQVTM and CDR2 ANQGSEA. CDR3 amino acids: CSVNTAGTGTEAFF. CDR3 coding DNA: TGCAGCGTCAATACGGCAGGGACTGGGACTGAAGCTTTCTTT. The full variable domain, rest sourced from reference TRBV29-1 and TRBJ1-1, is SAVISQKPSRDICQRGTSLTIQCQVDSQVTMMFWYRQQPGQSLTLIATANQGSEATYESGFVIDKFPISRPNLTFSTLTVSNMSPEDSSIYLCSVNTAGTGTEAFFGQGTRLTVV.

The table lists this clonotype with a few counts. The chain has TRBV5-4 and TRBJ1-3, with TRBD1 identical over 7 bases. Germline CDR1 reads SGHNT; CDR2 reads YYREEE (reference sequence). CDR3 length: 16 amino acids. V gave up 4 bases and J gave up 0 bases; unmatched junction bases: 7. DNA for the CDR3: TGTGCCAGCAGCACGGAGACAGGGCACTCTGGAAACACCATATATTTT. This gives the protein CASSTETGHSGNTIYF.

In its sample, this clonotype was seen a few times. The rearrangement links TRBV11-1 to TRBJ1-3; D ambiguous. V dropped 5 bases and J dropped 1 base, with 15 bases sitting between them. This CDR3 comprises 16 residues. Germline V gives CDR1 SGHAT, CDR2 FQDESV (reference sequence). For the CDR3, the DNA is TGTGCCAGCAGCCCAGACGCGTGGGGATCTGGAAACACCATATATTTT. Protein: CASSPDAWGSGNTIYF.

This clonotype came up a few times. The CDR3 sequence is CSAGPLGLADSTDTQYF. The CDR3 DNA is TGCAGTGCTGGACCCTTGGGACTAGCGGACAGCACAGATACGCAGTATTTT. V and J are TRBV20-1 and TRBJ2-3, with 11 bases identical to TRBD2. This CDR3 is 17 amino acids long. CDR1 DFQATT and CDR2 SNEGSKA come from the germline V gene (reference sequence). V gave up 5 bases and J gave up 0 bases; unmatched junction bases: 10.

This clonotype was counted only a few times. The rearrangement links TRBV6-2 or TRBV6-3 to TRBJ2-1; tentatively, D is TRBD2 (6 bases). The CDR3 extends over 13 amino acids. V gave up 3 bases and J gave up 8 bases, with 11 bases separating them. Looked up from germline, CDR1 is MNHEY and CDR2 is SVGEGT. The chain's CDR3 is CASSYTSQDEQFF. The CDR3 DNA reads TGTGCCAGCAGTTATACTAGCCAAGATGAGCAGTTCTTC.

This sequence joins TRBV4-1 and TRBJ2-1; 8 bases line up with TRBD2. V lost 3 bases and J lost 0; bases outside the gene matches: 13. The CDR3 totals 19 residues. Germline V gene data show CDR1 as MGHRA and CDR2 as YSYEKL. The CDR3 reads CASSHPGTRSGSSYNEQFF. In DNA, the CDR3 is TGCGCCAGCAGCCACCCCGGGACTAGAAGTGGAAGCTCCTACAATGAGCAGTTCTTC.

At least ten counts were recorded for this clonotype. The rearrangement uses TRBV7-9 and TRBJ2-6, with D hard to call. CDR1 is SEHNR and CDR2 is FQNEAQ in the germline V gene (reference sequence). The CDR3 runs 16 residues. V shed 1 base and J shed 2 bases, with 9 bases lying between them. The CDR3 DNA reads TGTGCCAGCAGCTTAGGCCCGAGTCCTGGGGCCAACGTCCTGACTTTC. This sequence encodes CASSLGPSPGANVLTF.

In this sample, this clonotype turned up many times. V and J are TRBV9 and TRBJ1-3; TRBD1 agrees at 8 bases. This CDR3 contains 15 residues. Germline V lookup: CDR1 SGDLS, CDR2 YYNGEE. V was pared by 2 bases and J by 2 bases, with 3 bases of the junction left unmatched. CDR3 in DNA: TGTGCCAGCAGCGTGGGGACAGGCGCTGGAAACACCATATATTTT. Translating it yields CASSVGTGAGNTIYF.

The rearrangement uses TRBV28 and TRBJ1-2; weak D call: TRBD1 (6 bases). This CDR3 comprises 15 residues. The V gene lost 9 bases and the J gene lost 2 bases, with 19 bases spanning the gap. Germline lookup yields CDR1 MDHEN and CDR2 SYDVKM. The CDR3 spells CASTQSGANNYGYTF. In nucleotides, the CDR3 is TGTGCCAGTACCCAATCGGGGGCAAACAACTATGGCTACACCTTC.

This clonotype has only a few counts. The chain employs TRBV25-1 and TRBJ2-1; D unresolved. V was shortened by 0 bases and J by 9 bases, with 6 bases between the two germline ends. This CDR3 has 12 amino acids. CDR1 and CDR2 from the germline V gene are MGHDK and SYGVNS. CDR3 amino acids: CASSEYAREQFF. As DNA, the CDR3 is TGTGCCAGCAGTGAATATGCACGTGAGCAGTTCTTC.

This clonotype has at least ten counts. The V and J genes are TRBV15 and TRBJ1-2, with D perhaps TRBD1 (5 bases). Germline V gene sequence: CDR1 LNHNV, CDR2 YYDKDF (reference sequence). CDR3 length: 14 residues. Trimming took 0 bases from V and 8 from J, leaving 13 bases between them. The CDR3 DNA reads as TGTGCCACCAGCAGAGATCAGATTTCAGGGGGCTACACCTTC. Its translation is CATSRDQISGGYTF.

There are a few counts of this clonotype. This sequence joins TRBV6-2 or TRBV6-3 and TRBJ2-6; possibly TRBD2 for D (6 bases). V lost 5 bases and J lost 0, with 17 bases in between. The CDR3 has 18 amino acids. Germline V lookup: CDR1 MNHEY, CDR2 SVGEGT. CDR3 sequence: CASSTPTSWSSGANVLTF. In DNA, the CDR3 is TGTGCCAGCAGTACCCCGACTAGTTGGAGCTCTGGGGCCAACGTCCTGACTTTC.

This clonotype was counted a few times. The V and J genes are TRBV3-1 and TRBJ2-2; 12 bases are shared with TRBD2. Trimming took 7 bases from V and 5 from J; bases not matched to a gene: 2. This CDR3 is 14 amino acids long. Germline CDR1 reads LGHDT; CDR2 reads YNNKEL (reference sequence). The CDR3 DNA reads as TGTGCCAGCACGACTAGCGGGAGTACCGGGGAGCTGTTTTTT. Its translation is CASTTSGSTGELFF.

This clonotype has more than one count but fewer than ten. V is TRBV5-1 and J is TRBJ2-5; perhaps TRBD2 as D (6 bases). Germline CDR1 is SGHRS and CDR2 is YFSETQ. Deletions cut 3 bases from V and 5 bases from J, with 14 bases between. The CDR3 has 14 amino acids. CDR3 sequence (DNA): TGCGCCAGCAGCTCGGGGGACCCAAGCGAGACCCAGTACTTC. As protein: CASSSGDPSETQYF.

The genes are TRBV28 and TRBJ1-2; 9 positions agree with TRBD1. The CDR3 has 16 amino acids. V lost 5 bases, J lost 5 bases, and 12 bases stayed unmatched. Germline V gene sequence: CDR1 MDHEN, CDR2 SYDVKM. The CDR3 sequence is CASSPPGQGSRYGYTF. The CDR3 coding sequence is TGTGCCAGCAGTCCCCCGGGACAGGGATCGCGGTATGGCTACACCTTC.

This clonotype appeared a few times. The chain uses TRBV12-3 or TRBV12-4 and TRBJ1-5; D remains ambiguous. The CDR3 has 14 residues. V lost 6 bases, J lost 7 bases, and 16 bases lay in between. CDR3 bases: TGTGCCAGCAGACCTGCCATGGGCGGGCAGCCCCAGCATTTT. It is translated as CASRPAMGGQPQHF.

The V call is TRBV7-9, the J call TRBJ2-2, with a weak D call TRBD2 (6 bases). CDR3 length: 16 amino acids. Germline assignment: CDR1 SEHNR and CDR2 FQNEAQ (reference sequence). Trimming took 5 bases from V and 7 from J, leaving 20 bases between them. CDR3 sequence reads: CASSEPGGPEGGELFF. As DNA, the CDR3 is TGTGCCAGCAGCGAGCCCGGAGGGCCTGAGGGCGGGGAGCTGTTTTTT.

The chain is built from TRBV24-1 and TRBJ2-2; no clear D gene. The V end lost 9 bases, the J end lost 1 base, and 11 bases lay between the germline ends. The CDR3 consists of 14 residues. The germline CDR1 and CDR2 sequences are KGHDR and SFDVKD. The CDR3 is CATRTALNTGELFF. The CDR3 DNA sequence: TGTGCCACCCGAACAGCCTTGAACACCGGGGAGCTGTTTTTT.

This clonotype was counted between two and nine times. This CDR3 is CASSQSTPPAGPKETQYF. Written as DNA, the CDR3 is TGCGCCAGCAGTCAATCGACCCCCCCAGCGGGTCCCAAAGAGACCCAGTACTTC. This sequence joins TRBV23-1 and TRBJ2-5, with D possibly TRBD2 on 6 matching bases. TRBV23-1 is assigned to the ORF class and has an uncertain function. Trimming shortened V by 0 bases and J by 3 bases, and 20 bases separated the two germline ends. The CDR3 is 18 residues long.

This chain joins TRBV20-1 and TRBJ2-5; D is possibly TRBD2 (6 bases). This CDR3 has 15 amino acids. Trimming cost V 5 bases and J 3 bases, with 19 bases left between them. Germline values: CDR1 DFQATT, CDR2 SNEGSKA (reference sequence). CDR3 residues: CSAPTAGLTEETQYF. The CDR3 nucleotides are TGCAGTGCTCCGACTGCGGGACTGACGGAAGAGACCCAGTACTTC.

The chain joins TRBV20-1 to TRBJ2-7; TRBD1 or TRBD2 may be the D gene (5 bases each). V gave up 5 bases and J gave up 7 bases, with 24 bases separating them. The CDR3 extends over 15 amino acids. Germline CDR1 reads DFQATT; CDR2 reads SNEGSKA (reference sequence). The CDR3 reads CSASPAGTVSREQYF. As DNA, the CDR3 is TGCAGTGCTTCACCCGCCGGGACCGTCTCCAGAGAGCAGTACTTC.

This clonotype has a handful of counts. The chain carries TRBV24-1 and TRBJ1-1, with TRBD1 identical over 11 bases. Unmatched junction bases numbered 10, after V lost 4 bases and J lost 1 base. CDR1 and CDR2 (germline): KGHDR, SFDVKD. CDR3 length: 18 residues. CDR3 nucleotides: TGTGCCACCAGTGACTCGGGACAGGGGGGAAAAGGGAACACTGAAGCTTTCTTT. Protein: CATSDSGQGGKGNTEAFF.